This entry lists 14 T cell receptor beta chains sequenced from one sample in a study of blood T cell repertoires in COVID-19. Repertoires were generated with immunoSEQ multiplex PCR, while TCRdb's copy carries only in-frame clones and drops some. The top ten hold about 3.8% of the sample, which has about 110,000 clones, just over 75% seen once. The specimen sequenced was peripheral blood. Receptor source: a woman of 80 years or more with acute or convalescent COVID-19.

The chain uses TRBV5-4 and TRBJ2-5; perhaps TRBD2 as D (6 bases). Germline CDR1 reads SGHNT; CDR2 reads YYREEE (reference sequence). The CDR3 loop spans 14 amino acids. Trimming took 4 bases from V and 2 from J, leaving 12 bases between them. CDR3 bases: TGTGCCAGCAGCGCAGGGACTTCTCAAGAGACCCAGTACTTC. It yields the protein CASSAGTSQETQYF.

The chain is built from TRBV7-2 and TRBJ2-7, with a possible D match to TRBD2 (6 bases). This CDR3 is built from 13 residues. Germline V CDR1 and CDR2: SGHTA, FQGNSA. Deletions cut 5 bases from V and 2 bases from J, with 10 bases between. CDR3 residues: CASSVRETYEQYF. The CDR3 region has the DNA TGTGCCAGCAGCGTCCGGGAGACCTACGAGCAGTACTTC.

The chain is built from TRBV18 and TRBJ1-5; D is unclear. Looked up from germline, CDR1 is KGHSH and CDR2 is LQKENI. The CDR3 sequence is 13 residues long. Trimming shortened V by 5 bases and J by 4 bases, and 9 bases separated the two germline ends. The CDR3 DNA sequence: TGTGCCAGCTCAGCGGAGCGAAATCAGCCCCAGCATTTT. This gives the protein CASSAERNQPQHF.

The chain uses TRBV27 and TRBJ1-5; tentatively, D is TRBD1 (5 bases). Germline CDR1 MNHEY, CDR2 SMNVEV (reference sequence). Trimming removed 8 bases at V and 5 bases at J, with 10 bases between. This CDR3 has 12 amino acids. The CDR3 DNA sequence: TGTGCCAGCGGTGGGGCCGATCAGCCCCAGCATTTT. Encoded protein: CASGGADQPQHF.

The chain has TRBV5-1 and TRBJ2-3; 7 bases map to TRBD1. Germline V gives CDR1 SGHRS, CDR2 YFSETQ. This CDR3 spans 16 amino acids. The V segment lost 2 bases and the J segment 0 bases; nucleotides outside the gene matches: 6. The CDR3 spells CASSFIRDRSTDTQYF. CDR3 coding DNA: TGCGCCAGCAGCTTTATACGGGACAGAAGCACAGATACGCAGTATTTT. Variable domain in full (rest from reference TRBV5-1 and TRBJ2-3): KAGVTQTPRYLIKTRGQQVTLSCSPISGHRSVSWYQQTPGQGLQFLFEYFSETQRNKGNFPGRFSGRQFSNSRSEMNVSTLELGDSALYLCASSFIRDRSTDTQYFGPGTRLTVL.

The J gene is TRBJ1-2, the V gene TRBV10-3, with 8 bases matching TRBD1. V was clipped by 2 bases and J by 1 base; unmatched bases: 6. Germline-derived CDR1 and CDR2 are ENHRY and SYGVKD. The CDR3 sequence is 16 residues long. The CDR3 spells CAISENGQGNNYGYTF. In DNA, the CDR3 is TGTGCCATCAGTGAGAACGGACAGGGAAATAACTATGGCTACACCTTC.

The chain is built from TRBV28 and TRBJ2-1; D ambiguous. The ends were cut back, 6 bases at V and 3 bases at J, with 9 bases in the middle. The CDR3 is 13 amino acids. Germline CDR1 and CDR2: MDHEN and SYDVKM. The CDR3 DNA follows: TGTGCCAGCAGCGCCGCCTACTACAATGAGCAGTTCTTC. It encodes CASSAAYYNEQFF.

The genes are TRBV21-1 and TRBJ1-4. TRBV21-1 corresponds to a pseudogene. CDR3 length: 15 residues. CDR3 sequence reads: CARKHVHQFGEKLFF. The CDR3 DNA sequence: TGTGCCAGAAAGCATGTTCATCAATTCGGTGAAAAACTGTTTTTT.

This chain links TRBV9 with TRBJ2-3; possible D gene TRBD1, 8 bases. There are 16 residues in the CDR3. V was clipped by 4 bases and J by 3 bases, with 18 bases between them. Germline V CDR1 and CDR2: SGDLS, YYNGEE. CDR3 amino acids: CASSLRTGGGTDTQYF. The CDR3, as DNA: TGTGCCAGCAGCCTTCGAACAGGGGGAGGGACAGATACGCAGTATTTT.

J is TRBJ1-1 and V is TRBV7-6; 9 bases are shared with TRBD1. CDR3 size: 13 residues. Looked up from germline, CDR1 is SGHVS and CDR2 is FNYEAQ. With 5 bases clipped from V and 7 bases from J, the junction kept 5 bases outside the gene matches. The DNA of the CDR3 is TGTGCCAGCAGCACCGGGACAGGGATTGAAGCTTTCTTT. Translation: CASSTGTGIEAFF. The full variable domain, its missing parts supplied by reference TRBV7-6 and TRBJ1-1, is GAGVSQSPRYKVTKRGQDVALRCDPISGHVSLYWYRQALGQGPEFLTYFNYEAQQDKSGLPNDRFSAERPEGSISTLTIQRTEQRDSAMYRCASSTGTGIEAFFGQGTRLTVV.

The chain has TRBV7-3 and TRBJ2-3, with D perhaps matching TRBD2 (6 bases). This CDR3 region has 15 residues. Germline CDR1 and CDR2: SGHTA and FQGTGA. The germline V and J ends were trimmed by 1 base and 3 bases, with 11 bases remaining between them. The CDR3, as DNA: TGTGCCAGCAGCTTAAGCGGGGCGGGAACAGATACGCAGTATTTT. Translating gives CASSLSGAGTDTQYF.

The genes are TRBV6-5 and TRBJ2-5, with 10 bases aligning to TRBD2. Trimming removed 5 bases from V and 2 bases from J; junction bases left unmatched: 5. Germline lookup yields CDR1 MNHEY and CDR2 SVGAGI. CDR3 size: 15 residues. CDR3 coding DNA: TGTGCCAGCAGTAACGTAGCGGGGGGACAAGAGACCCAGTACTTC. The encoded protein is CASSNVAGGQETQYF.

CDR3 loop: CAWSAGQYSNQPQHF. In DNA, the CDR3 is TGTGCCTGGAGTGCCGGACAGTATAGCAATCAGCCCCAGCATTTT. This chain links TRBV30 with TRBJ1-5; D is possibly TRBD1 (6 bases). There are 15 residues in the CDR3. Trimming cost V 1 base and J 0 bases, with 10 bases left between them. Per germline, CDR1 GTSNPN and CDR2 SVGIG (reference sequence). Looking up the rest from reference TRBV30 and TRBJ1-5 gives the full variable domain: SQTIHQWPATLVQPVGSPLSLECTVEGTSNPNLYWYRQAAGRGLQLLFYSVGIGQISSEVPQNLSASRPQDRQFILSSKKLLLSDSGFYLCAWSAGQYSNQPQHFGDGTRLSIL.

The chain uses TRBV6-4 and TRBJ2-3; a weak D match, TRBD2 (6 bases). The V end was cut by 2 bases, the J end by 3 bases, with 18 bases between. Per germline, CDR1 MRHNA and CDR2 SNTAGT. The CDR3 contains 17 residues. The CDR3 DNA follows: TGTGCCAGCAGTGACACCAGTAGCGGACTGCCAACAGATACGCAGTATTTT. It specifies CASSDTSSGLPTDTQYF.